These 20 T cell receptor beta chains originate from one sample sequenced in a study of blood T cell repertoires in COVID-19. Method: immunoSEQ multiplex PCR; TCRdb's copy keeps in-frame clones and lacks some. Here the sample spans approximately 190,000 clones, roughly 80% being singletons. The sequenced sample was peripheral blood. The receptors stem from a woman aged 60-70 years with COVID-19, enrolled during active disease.

This chain links TRBV11-2 with TRBJ2-3; TRBD2 matches 9 bases. The V segment lost 6 bases and the J segment 6 bases; nucleotides outside the gene matches: 7. The CDR3 is 14 amino acids. From germline, CDR1 is SGHAT and CDR2 FQNNGV. This CDR3 is CASRPGLAADTQYF. In nucleotides, the CDR3 is TGTGCCAGCAGGCCGGGACTAGCAGCGGATACGCAGTATTTT.

The J gene is TRBJ2-1, the V gene TRBV19; a weak D match, TRBD1 (6 bases). V shed 7 bases and J shed 4 bases, with 14 bases lying between them. Germline V gene sequence: CDR1 LNHDA, CDR2 SQIVND (reference sequence). The length of the CDR3 is 14 residues. The CDR3: CASKVGAGYNEQFF. CDR3 DNA sequence: TGTGCCAGTAAGGTGGGGGCAGGATACAATGAGCAGTTCTTC.

This clone was detected only once. The chain combines TRBV12-1 with TRBJ2-7; the tabulated D call, TRBD1, remains unverified against the DNA. TRBV12-1 constitutes a pseudogene. The CDR3 totals 13 residues. This CDR3 is CASSFADSSEQYF. Written as DNA, the CDR3 is TGTGCCAGCAGCTTTGCCGACAGCAGCGAGCAGTACTTC.

This chain connects TRBV19 to TRBJ2-1, with a weak D call TRBD2 (5 bases). The V and J ends lost 4 bases and 5 bases respectively, with 9 bases between them. Looked up from germline, CDR1 is LNHDA and CDR2 is SQIVND (reference sequence). This CDR3 has 13 amino acids. The CDR3 DNA reads as TGTGCCAGTAGTAAGCGAGGGAACAATGAGCAGTTCTTC. Residues: CASSKRGNNEQFF.

V and J are TRBV6-5 and TRBJ2-3; D remains unclear. CDR3 length: 15 amino acids. V shed 4 bases and J shed 1 base, with 12 bases lying between them. CDR1 is MNHEY, CDR2 SVGAGI, per germline. The CDR3 DNA sequence: TGTGCCAGCAGTTTTAAAGTCCAGGGCACAGATACGCAGTATTTT. The encoded protein is CASSFKVQGTDTQYF.

This clone was detected only a few times. The chain's CDR3 is CASTEGPSNQPQHF. In DNA, the CDR3 is TGTGCCAGTACGGAGGGGCCTAGCAATCAGCCCCAGCATTTT. The chain recombines TRBV19 with TRBJ1-5; D perhaps matches TRBD1 (5 bases). V lost 7 bases and J 0 bases, leaving 10 bases between the germline ends. Germline V CDR1 and CDR2: LNHDA, SQIVND (reference sequence). The CDR3 has 14 residues.

The rearrangement joins TRBV28 to TRBJ2-7; 9 nucleotides match TRBD1. After removal of 4 bases from V and 2 bases from J, the junction contained 3 bases not matched to a gene. This CDR3 has 14 amino acids. Germline CDR1 is MDHEN and CDR2 is SYDVKM. In nucleotides, the CDR3 is TGTGCCAGCAGTTCCGGGACAGGGACCTACGAGCAGTACTTC. This translates into CASSSGTGTYEQYF.

CDR3 sequence (DNA): TGTGCCAGCAGCGGGAGGGAGCGGGAGGGCCGAAATGAGCAGTTCTTC. Residues: CASSGREREGRNEQFF. This rearrangement joins TRBV11-2 to TRBJ2-1; the match to TRBD2 covers 10 bases. Germline CDR1 is SGHAT and CDR2 is FQNNGV. V shed 5 bases and J 7 bases; nucleotides not matched to a gene: 11. The CDR3 runs to 16 residues. Full variable domain (rest looked up from reference TRBV11-2 and TRBJ2-1): EAGVAQSPRYKIIEKRQSVAFWCNPISGHATLYWYQQILGQGPKLLIQFQNNGVVDDSQLPKDRFSAERLKGVDSTLKIQPAKLEDSAVYLCASSGREREGRNEQFFGPGTRLTVL.

The CDR3 nucleotides are TGTGCCAGCAGCCCCGTTGACAGGTTCTATGGCTACACCTTC. It specifies CASSPVDRFYGYTF. The V and J genes are TRBV28 and TRBJ1-2, with D maybe TRBD1 (6 bases). Germline lookup yields CDR1 MDHEN and CDR2 SYDVKM. With 6 bases removed from V and 4 bases from J, the gap between germline ends came to 15 bases. The CDR3 is made up of 14 amino acids.

Here the CDR3 reads CASSESIGGTQYF. The CDR3 region has the DNA TGCGCCAGCAGTGAGTCTATCGGCGGCACGCAGTATTTT. The chain combines TRBV10-2 with TRBJ2-3; D is unresolved. Trimming took off 0 bases at V and 9 bases at J, with 10 bases between the two ends. The CDR3 has 13 residues. Germline CDR1 reads WSHSY; CDR2 reads SAAADI.

This sequence joins TRBV7-2 and TRBJ2-5, with D possibly matching TRBD2 (6 bases). This CDR3 has 16 amino acids. Per the germline V gene, CDR1 is SGHTA and CDR2 is FQGNSA. Deletions cut 6 bases from V and 2 bases from J, with 19 bases between. As DNA, the CDR3 is TGTGCCAGCAGTCTCGGGTCACAGCGGGCTCAAGAGACCCAGTACTTC. The encoded protein is CASSLGSQRAQETQYF.

The chain recombines TRBV3-1 (or the pseudogene TRBV3-2) with TRBJ1-2; D ambiguous. The CDR3 totals 13 residues. Trimming stripped 0 bases from V and 8 bases from J, with 10 bases between. In germline, CDR1 is LGHDT, CDR2 YNNKEL (reference sequence). In nucleotides, the CDR3 is TGTGCCAGCAGCCAAGATCCCCTCTACGGCTACACCTTC. The encoded protein is CASSQDPLYGYTF.

This clone was recorded once. V and J are TRBV5-1 and TRBJ1-1; D is unclear. The V gene's germline CDR1 is SGHRS and CDR2 YFSETQ. V shed 0 bases and J shed 0 bases, with 6 bases lying between them. The CDR3 runs to 14 residues. CDR3 residues: CASSLDSLNTEAFF. CDR3 nucleotides: TGCGCCAGCAGCTTGGACAGTTTGAACACTGAAGCTTTCTTT.

Concerning this clone: A read error may account for a junction end that differs from germline. The chain recombines TRBV19 with TRBJ1-5; 7 bases match TRBD1. Germline V CDR1 and CDR2: LNHDA, SQIVND (reference sequence). The CDR3 is made up of 17 amino acids. In DNA, the CDR3 is TGTGCCAGTAGTCTAGAGACTCCTGACAGGGCCAATCAGCCCCAGCATTTT. Translation: CASSLETPDRANQPQHF.

The chain employs TRBV9 and TRBJ2-3; 7 positions agree with TRBD1. The CDR3 spans 12 residues. The junction had 4 bases not matched to a gene; V was cut back by 4 bases and J by 8 bases. In germline, CDR1 is SGDLS, CDR2 YYNGEE. CDR3 coding DNA: TGTGCCAGCAGCTTAAACAGGGGTACGCAGTATTTT. Translating gives CASSLNRGTQYF.

This clone was seen ten or more times. The CDR3 DNA is TGCGCCAGCAGCTTGGTAGGCGGGGGTTTTCAAGAGACCCAGTACTTC. It specifies CASSLVGGGFQETQYF. The V call is TRBV5-1, the J call TRBJ2-5, with 7 bases that match TRBD2. From germline, CDR1 is SGHRS and CDR2 YFSETQ. With V trimmed by 0 bases and J by 2 bases, 7 bases remained unmatched. CDR3 length: 16 amino acids. The full variable domain, with the rest looked up from reference TRBV5-1 and TRBJ2-5, is KAGVTQTPRYLIKTRGQQVTLSCSPISGHRSVSWYQQTPGQGLQFLFEYFSETQRNKGNFPGRFSGRQFSNSRSEMNVSTLELGDSALYLCASSLVGGGFQETQYFGPGTRLLVL.

V and J are TRBV5-5 and TRBJ2-4; 7 bases match TRBD1. This CDR3 has 13 residues. V dropped 0 bases and J dropped 7; count of bases not matched to a gene: 1. The germline CDR1 and CDR2 sequences are SGHKS and YYEKEE (reference sequence). The CDR3 DNA reads TGTGCCAGCAGCTTGGAGGGGGCCAACATTCAGTACTTC. It encodes CASSLEGANIQYF. The entire variable domain, with the rest obtained from reference TRBV5-5 and TRBJ2-4, is as follows: DAGVTQSPTHLIKTRGQQVTLRCSPISGHKSVSWYQQVLGQGPQFIFQYYEKEERGRGNFPDRFSARQFPNYSSELNVNALLLGDSALYLCASSLEGANIQYFGAGTRLSVL.

The rearrangement uses TRBV10-3 and TRBJ1-1, with D possibly matching TRBD1 (6 bases). The CDR3 length is 13 residues. Per the germline V gene, CDR1 is ENHRY and CDR2 is SYGVKD. Trimming took off 8 bases at V and 5 bases at J, with 15 bases between the two ends. Here the CDR3 reads CAIVAGEGTEAFF. The CDR3 DNA is TGTGCCATCGTCGCAGGGGAAGGAACTGAAGCTTTCTTT.

This sequence joins TRBV7-9 and TRBJ1-4; D gene ambiguous. The germline V gene has CDR1 SEHNR and CDR2 FQNEAQ (reference sequence). The CDR3 spans 13 residues. V dropped 1 base and J dropped 8 bases, with 8 bases sitting between them. The CDR3: CASSLGVWEKLFF. In DNA form, the CDR3 reads TGTGCCAGCAGCTTAGGCGTCTGGGAAAAACTGTTTTTT. Filled out from reference TRBV7-9 and TRBJ1-4, the complete variable domain reads DTGVSQNPRHKITKRGQNVTFRCDPISEHNRLYWYRQTLGQGPEFLTYFQNEAQLEKSRLLSDRFSAERPKGSFSTLEIQRTEQGDSAMYLCASSLGVWEKLFFGSGTQLSVL.

The rearrangement links TRBV9 to TRBJ1-2, with D possibly being TRBD1 (6 bases). The germline V gene encodes CDR1 SGDLS and CDR2 YYNGEE. The CDR3 consists of 15 residues. Trimming took off 0 bases at V and 7 bases at J, with 16 bases between the two ends. Written as DNA, the CDR3 is TGTGCCAGCAGCGTAGGGGACACGAGAAAGGGTGGCTACACCTTC. Its protein is CASSVGDTRKGGYTF.